The 24 T cell receptor beta chains below were found in one sample sequenced in a study of shared clonotypes between healthy human individuals. Data came from immunoSEQ multiplex PCR; TCRdb stores just in-frame clones and leaves some out. Of approximately 1.5 million clones in the sample, 98% were seen once. Sequenced sample: naive CD4+ T cells sorted from blood. Subset here: CD45RA+ positively selected. The origin of the receptors is a man aged 25 to 40 in good health.

The chain joins TRBV9 to TRBJ2-3; tentative D call: TRBD2 (6 bases). CDR1 and CDR2 from the germline V gene are SGDLS and YYNGEE. Trimming left V 4 bases short and J 0 bases short, with 9 bases between. CDR3 length equals 14 residues. The CDR3: CASSPTSSTDTQYF. CDR3 in DNA: TGTGCCAGCAGCCCGACTAGTAGCACAGATACGCAGTATTTT.

The chain uses TRBV27 and TRBJ2-2, with 10 bases that match TRBD2. The CDR3 consists of 17 residues. The germline CDR1 and CDR2 sequences are MNHEY and SMNVEV (reference sequence). J was trimmed by 0 bases and V by 3 bases; bases with no gene match: 4. CDR3 sequence reads: CASSLLAGGSNTGELFF. The CDR3 DNA reads as TGTGCCAGCAGTTTGTTAGCGGGAGGATCGAACACCGGGGAGCTGTTTTTT.

The chain links TRBV9 to TRBJ1-3; 7 bases match TRBD1. The V gene's germline CDR1 is SGDLS and CDR2 YYNGEE. The CDR3 covers 15 residues. J was trimmed by 2 bases and V by 2 bases; bases with no gene match: 4. CDR3 DNA sequence: TGTGCCAGCAGCGTCGATGACAGGGCTGGAAACACCATATATTTT. Protein product: CASSVDDRAGNTIYF.

The V call is TRBV5-1, the J call TRBJ2-3, with TRBD1 matching over 9 bases. The germline gives CDR1 SGHRS, CDR2 YFSETQ. V shed 7 bases and J 2 bases; nucleotides not matched to a gene: 8. This CDR3 comprises 15 residues. For the CDR3, the DNA is TGCGCCAGCGAGAACGGACAGGGGACCACAGATACGCAGTATTTT. Amino acid sequence: CASENGQGTTDTQYF.

The rearrangement uses TRBV7-2 and TRBJ1-4; the D gene is possibly TRBD1 (5 bases). The V end lost 1 base, the J end lost 3 bases, and 9 bases lay between the germline ends. There are 15 residues in the CDR3. Germline CDR1 SGHTA, CDR2 FQGNSA. The CDR3 reads CASSLGPGPNEKLFF. DNA of the CDR3: TGTGCCAGCAGCTTAGGTCCGGGACCTAATGAAAAACTGTTTTTT.

This chain joins TRBV29-1 and TRBJ2-7; weak D call: TRBD1 (6 bases). The length of the CDR3 is 13 residues. The germline CDR1 and CDR2 sequences are SQVTM and ANQGSEA. The germline V and J ends were trimmed by 7 bases and 0 bases, with 13 bases remaining between them. CDR3: CSAVDRSSYEQYF. The CDR3 DNA reads TGCAGCGCCGTGGACAGAAGCTCCTACGAGCAGTACTTC.

As to this clone: One end of the junction is discordant with germline, which a read error may explain. Here the CDR3 DNA reads TGCGCCAGCCGTGATGGGCTGGGTGAGCAGTTCTTC. Amino acid sequence: CASRDGLGEQFF. The chain carries TRBV10-2 and TRBJ2-1; no definite D call. Germline V gives CDR1 WSHSY, CDR2 SAAADI. The length of the CDR3 is 12 residues.

This sequence joins TRBV5-1 and TRBJ2-2; 11 nucleotides agree with TRBD2. CDR1 SGHRS and CDR2 YFSETQ come from the germline V gene. Unmatched junction bases numbered 11, after V lost 0 bases and J lost 4 bases. This CDR3 is 19 amino acids long. As DNA, the CDR3 is TGCGCCAGCAGCTTGGGTCTAGCGGGAGGCCTGTCGGGCACCGGGGAGCTGTTTTTT. This codes for CASSLGLAGGLSGTGELFF. The full variable domain, completed using reference TRBV5-1 and TRBJ2-2, is KAGVTQTPRYLIKTRGQQVTLSCSPISGHRSVSWYQQTPGQGLQFLFEYFSETQRNKGNFPGRFSGRQFSNSRSEMNVSTLELGDSALYLCASSLGLAGGLSGTGELFFGEGSRLTVL.

The chain uses TRBV25-1 and TRBJ2-1; the D gene is possibly TRBD2 (7 bases). V dropped 4 bases and J dropped 2 bases, with 12 bases sitting between them. Per germline, CDR1 MGHDK and CDR2 SYGVNS. This CDR3 is 15 amino acids long. The CDR3 region is CASSGAGGPYNEQFF. CDR3 nucleotides: TGTGCCAGCAGTGGGGCCGGGGGGCCCTACAATGAGCAGTTCTTC. Drawing the rest from reference TRBV25-1 and TRBJ2-1, the complete variable domain is EADIYQTPRYLVIGTGKKITLECSQTMGHDKMYWYQQDPGMELHLIHYSYGVNSTEKGDLSSESTVSRIRTEHFPLTLESARPSHTSQYLCASSGAGGPYNEQFFGPGTRLTVL.

This sequence joins TRBV30 and TRBJ2-1; D gene ambiguous. V shed 3 bases and J shed 6 bases, with 18 bases lying between them. The CDR3 consists of 15 residues. Germline assignment: CDR1 GTSNPN and CDR2 SVGIG (reference sequence). The CDR3 DNA reads TGTGCCTGGAGCGGTAGAGCAATTTTATTCAATGAGCAGTTCTTC. Its protein product is CAWSGRAILFNEQFF.

Written as DNA, the CDR3 is TGTGCCAGCAGCTTCGCTACAGTGAACACTGAAGCTTTCTTT. Protein product: CASSFATVNTEAFF. The chain is built from TRBV5-4 and TRBJ1-1; no firm D call. This CDR3 contains 14 residues. The V gene lost 2 bases and the J gene lost 0 bases, with 8 bases spanning the gap. CDR1 and CDR2 (germline): SGHNT, YYREEE (reference sequence).

The chain combines TRBV4-1 with TRBJ2-7, with TRBD2 matching over 9 bases. This CDR3 contains 14 residues. J was trimmed by 9 bases and V by 1 base; bases with no gene match: 7. The germline CDR1 and CDR2 sequences are MGHRA and YSYEKL. The CDR3 region has the DNA TGCGCCAGCAGCCAAGTAGCGGGAGATACGGGGCAGTACTTC. This translates into CASSQVAGDTGQYF.

The chain employs TRBV5-6 and TRBJ1-1; D may be TRBD1 (5 bases). V gave up 5 bases and J gave up 4 bases, with 12 bases separating them. CDR1 is SGHDT, CDR2 YYEEEE, per germline. CDR3 length equals 13 residues. The CDR3 DNA follows: TGTGCCAGCAGGTCGCTCGGGGGCACTGAAGCTTTCTTT. This sequence encodes CASRSLGGTEAFF. Variable domain in full (rest from reference TRBV5-6 and TRBJ1-1): DAGVTQSPTHLIKTRGQQVTLRCSPKSGHDTVSWYQQALGQGPQFIFQYYEEEERQRGNFPDRFSGHQFPNYSSELNVNALLLGDSALYLCASRSLGGTEAFFGQGTRLTVV.

The rearrangement joins TRBV5-1 to TRBJ1-4, with D possibly being TRBD1 (5 bases). The germline V and J ends were trimmed by 4 bases and 8 bases, with 15 bases remaining between them. From germline, CDR1 is SGHRS and CDR2 YFSETQ. This CDR3 spans 14 amino acids. DNA of the CDR3: TGCGCCAGCAGCCCGGCGTGGGCAGGGGAAAAACTGTTTTTT. Encoded protein: CASSPAWAGEKLFF. Looking up the rest from reference TRBV5-1 and TRBJ1-4 gives the full variable domain: KAGVTQTPRYLIKTRGQQVTLSCSPISGHRSVSWYQQTPGQGLQFLFEYFSETQRNKGNFPGRFSGRQFSNSRSEMNVSTLELGDSALYLCASSPAWAGEKLFFGSGTQLSVL.

The gene calls are TRBV21-1 and TRBJ2-7; the listed D gene, TRBD1, was not tested against the DNA. TRBV21-1 is listed as a pseudogene. The CDR3 has 16 residues. The CDR3 spells CASSKLGQGPPYEQYF. CDR3 nucleotides: TGTGCCAGCAGCAAACTAGGACAGGGCCCCCCCTACGAGCAGTACTTC.

The DNA for the CDR3 is TGTGCCAGCGCCATTAGCGGGAGGGTCGGTGAGCAGTTCTTC. It codes for CASAISGRVGEQFF. This chain uses TRBV25-1 with TRBJ2-1, with 11 bases aligning to TRBD2. Losses at the gene ends were 8 bases for V and 9 bases for J; bases not matched to a gene: 9. The CDR3 extends over 14 amino acids. Germline values: CDR1 MGHDK, CDR2 SYGVNS.

The CDR3 nucleotides read TGTGCCAGCAGTACTCGGGGAAGTAGGGGCACAGATACGCAGTATTTT. Translated, it gives CASSTRGSRGTDTQYF. This chain links TRBV6-6 with TRBJ2-3, with D possibly being TRBD2 (5 bases). The CDR3 spans 16 residues. V was shortened by 5 bases and J by 1 base, with 16 bases between the two germline ends. Germline V lookup: CDR1 MNHNY, CDR2 SVGAGI (reference sequence).

The rearrangement uses TRBV6-5 and TRBJ2-1; 9 nucleotides line up with TRBD1. The V gene end was trimmed by 2 bases and the J gene end by 5 bases; junction bases not matched to a gene: 7. The CDR3 loop spans 16 amino acids. From germline, CDR1 is MNHEY and CDR2 SVGAGI. The CDR3 spells CASSYTPGTGNNEQFF. DNA of the CDR3: TGTGCCAGCAGTTACACTCCGGGGACAGGGAACAATGAGCAGTTCTTC.

This sequence joins TRBV5-3 and TRBJ2-3, with 9 positions matching TRBD2. TRBV5-3 is treated as an ORF (open reading frame) with a function not yet certain. The CDR3 sequence is 17 residues long. After removal of 10 bases from V and 0 bases from J, the junction contained 15 bases not matched to a gene. CDR3 DNA sequence: TGTGCCCAGAAAGCTTGGGCTAGCGGGGATAGCACAGATACGCAGTATTTT. It specifies CAQKAWASGDSTDTQYF.

The chain has TRBV13 and TRBJ2-7; 12 bases line up with TRBD2. Germline CDR1 is PRHDT and CDR2 is FYEKMQ (reference sequence). With 1 base clipped from V and 0 bases from J, the junction kept 7 bases outside the gene matches. The CDR3 length is 18 residues. The CDR3 loop reads CASSLEGLAGPASYEQYF. CDR3 DNA sequence: TGTGCCAGCAGCTTAGAAGGACTAGCGGGACCTGCCTCCTACGAGCAGTACTTC.

The CDR3, as DNA: TGTGCCAGTAGTACCGACGGGGGGGGAGATACGCAGTATTTT. Encoded protein: CASSTDGGGDTQYF. The V call is TRBV19, the J call TRBJ2-3; 8 bases align to TRBD2. CDR1 LNHDA and CDR2 SQIVND come from the germline V gene (reference sequence). This CDR3 comprises 14 residues. Losses at the gene ends were 4 bases for V and 5 bases for J; bases not matched to a gene: 5.

The V and J genes are TRBV5-1 and TRBJ2-2; D might be TRBD1 (5 bases). CDR3 length: 16 residues. Trimming removed 6 bases at V and 6 bases at J, with 21 bases between. Germline lookup yields CDR1 SGHRS and CDR2 YFSETQ. Here the CDR3 DNA reads TGCGCCAGCACCCCGGGTGGGGCGTCAAGTGCCGGGGAGCTGTTTTTT. Its translation: CASTPGGASSAGELFF.

In this sample, this clone turned up once. The rearrangement joins TRBV7-2 to TRBJ2-7; D may be TRBD2 (5 bases). The V end lost 1 base, the J end lost 3 bases, and 10 bases lay between the germline ends. Germline V lookup: CDR1 SGHTA, CDR2 FQGNSA. This CDR3 has 14 residues. This chain's CDR3 is CASSLGLANYEQYF. In DNA, the CDR3 is TGTGCCAGCAGCTTAGGGCTAGCAAACTACGAGCAGTACTTC.

Regarding this clone: This specimen includes other DNA sequences encoding the same CDR3. The chain links TRBV9 to TRBJ2-7; D may be TRBD2 (6 bases). V lost 3 bases and J 1 base, leaving 11 bases between the germline ends. This CDR3 has 14 amino acids. The germline V gene encodes CDR1 SGDLS and CDR2 YYNGEE. The CDR3 protein is CASSAGGSSYEQYF. DNA of the CDR3: TGTGCCAGCAGCGCTGGAGGGAGTTCCTACGAGCAGTACTTC.